This is a list of T cell receptor beta chains from one sample in a study of STAT5B mutations in CD4+ large granular lymphocyte leukemia. Only in-frame clones appear in the TCRdb table, and some are missing; sequencing was by immunoSEQ multiplex PCR. The table has fewer than 40,000 clones, more than 60% seen once. Sample: CD4+ T cells from blood buffy coats. The receptor set was obtained from a human donor in good health. Both conserved end residues are part of each CDR3. A D gene is named only where the DNA matches it firmly. Rows may omit the clone size; those that give it use once, few, many or a size class.

V gene	D gene	J gene	clone size	CDR3 protein	CDR3 DNA
TRBV5-4	-	TRBJ2-4	-	CASSLSQNRGENIQYF	TGTGCCAGCAGCTTGAGTCAGAACCGAGGTGAAAACATTCAGTACTTC
TRBV19	TRBD1	TRBJ2-3	-	CASSMTGRPDTQYF	TGTGCCAGTAGTATGACAGGGCGACCAGATACGCAGTATTTT
TRBV2	TRBD1	TRBJ1-1	-	CASSRDRVGTEAFF	TGTGCCAGCAGCCGGGACAGGGTAGGTACTGAAGCTTTCTTT
TRBV6-5	-	TRBJ1-1	-	CASTGGVQAFF	TGTGCCAGCACCGGAGGGGTTCAAGCTTTCTTT
TRBV5-5	TRBD1	TRBJ2-2	-	CASSLDRATGELFF	TGTGCCAGCAGTTTGGACAGGGCCACCGGGGAGCTGTTTTTT
TRBV6-6	-	TRBJ1-2	-	CASRTKDGYTF	TGTGCCAGCAGGACGAAAGATGGCTACACCTTC
TRBV2	-	TRBJ2-7	-	CASSEGLRGSSYEQYF	TGTGCCAGCAGTGAGGGTCTCCGTGGCAGCTCCTACGAGCAGTACTTC
TRBV27	-	TRBJ2-7	few	CASSPITGQGGEQYF	TGTGCCAGCAGTCCGATAACAGGTCAGGGTGGCGAGCAGTACTTC
TRBV29-1	TRBD1	TRBJ2-7	-	CSVRGQVYEQYF	TGCAGCGTGAGGGGACAGGTCTACGAGCAGTACTTC
TRBV27	-	TRBJ2-1	-	CASSSVTSYNEQFF	TGTGCCAGCAGTTCCGTAACCTCCTACAATGAGCAGTTCTTC
TRBV7-2	-	TRBJ2-3	-	CASSLVGVVTDTQYF	TGTGCCAGCAGCTTAGTGGGGGTCGTCACAGATACGCAGTATTTT
TRBV6-5	-	TRBJ2-1	once	CASSYSRVQGLEQFF	TGTGCCAGCAGTTACTCGAGAGTACAGGGACTCGAGCAGTTCTTC
TRBV19	-	TRBJ1-5	-	CASTARQNQPQHF	TGTGCCAGTACCGCTAGACAGAATCAGCCCCAGCATTTT
TRBV6-5	TRBD1	TRBJ2-7	few	CASSYTADRASYEQYF	TGTGCCAGCAGTTACACAGCGGACAGGGCCTCCTACGAGCAGTACTTC
TRBV19	-	TRBJ1-6	-	CASSPFPGQTYNSPLHF	TGTGCCAGTAGTCCATTCCCGGGGCAAACCTATAATTCACCCCTCCACTTT
TRBV7-8	-	TRBJ1-6	-	CASSPREGNSPLHF	TGTGCCAGCAGTCCTCGGGAGGGCAATTCACCCCTCCACTTT
TRBV4-1	-	TRBJ1-2	-	CASSQAPDYGYTF	TGCGCCAGCAGCCAAGCACCAGACTATGGCTACACCTTC
TRBV9	-	TRBJ1-3	-	CASSRLGAMSGNTIYF	TGTGCCAGCAGCCGACTGGGGGCCATGTCTGGAAACACCATATATTTT
TRBV7-2	TRBD2	TRBJ2-7	-	CASSLAPGLAGGFSYEQYF	TGTGCCAGCAGCTTAGCGCCGGGACTAGCGGGAGGCTTCTCCTACGAGCAGTACTTC
TRBV9	-	TRBJ2-7	once	CASSETTSPLYEQYF	TGTGCCAGCAGCGAGACGACTAGTCCCTTGTACGAGCAGTACTTC
TRBV30	TRBD1	TRBJ1-2	-	CASHRGAGQGRGDGYTF	TGTGCCTCTCACCGTGGCGCGGGACAGGGAAGGGGCGATGGCTACACCTTC
TRBV6-1	TRBD1	TRBJ2-5	-	CASSESQGATKETQYF	TGTGCCAGCAGTGAATCCCAGGGGGCTACGAAGGAGACCCAGTACTTC
TRBV29-1	-	TRBJ1-5	-	CSVGQNNQPQHF	TGCAGCGTTGGACAGAACAATCAGCCCCAGCATTTT
TRBV19	TRBD1	TRBJ1-2	-	CASSIPGQLVGYTF	TGTGCCAGTAGTATCCCGGGACAGTTAGTTGGCTACACCTTC
TRBV6-4	-	TRBJ2-2	once	CASSDRGSSVNTGELFF	TGTGCCAGCAGTGACCGGGGGAGTAGCGTGAACACCGGGGAGCTGTTTTTT
TRBV6-5	TRBD1	TRBJ1-4	-	CASSSDRLGEKLFF	TGTGCCAGCAGTTCGGACAGGTTAGGGGAAAAACTGTTTTTT
TRBV2	TRBD1	TRBJ2-7	-	CASSKGAAYEQYF	TGTGCCAGCAGTAAGGGGGCCGCCTACGAGCAGTACTTC